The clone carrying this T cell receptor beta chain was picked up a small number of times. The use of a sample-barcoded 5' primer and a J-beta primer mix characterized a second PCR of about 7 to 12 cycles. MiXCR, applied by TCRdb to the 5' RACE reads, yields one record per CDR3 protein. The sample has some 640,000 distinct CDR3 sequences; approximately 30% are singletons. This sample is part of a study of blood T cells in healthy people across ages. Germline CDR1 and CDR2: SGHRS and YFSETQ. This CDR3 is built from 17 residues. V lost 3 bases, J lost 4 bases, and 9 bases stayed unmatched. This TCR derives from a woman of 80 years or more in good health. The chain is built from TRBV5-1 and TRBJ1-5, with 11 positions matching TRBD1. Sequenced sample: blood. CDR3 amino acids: CASSSGQGGGKNQPQHF. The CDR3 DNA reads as TGCGCCAGCAGCTCGGGACAGGGGGGCGGGAAAAATCAGCCCCAGCATTTT.